The present T cell receptor beta chain was sequenced within a study of blood T cell repertoires in COVID-19. Study-level information: The samples span acute and convalescent COVID-19 from the United States, Italy and Spain.

This clone was seen a handful of times. The assay was immunoSEQ multiplex PCR, and TCRdb's table has in-frame clones only and misses some. The data show 210,000 or so clones, 65% to 90% seen once. The J segment lost 2 bases and the V segment lost 5 bases, leaving 6 bases of the junction unmatched. The CDR3 has 16 amino acids. Germline V gene data show CDR1 as SEHNR and CDR2 as FQNEAQ (reference sequence). The sequence derives from a man between 45 and 60 years old with COVID-19, enrolled during active disease. This sequence joins TRBV7-9 and TRBJ1-4; 9 positions agree with TRBD1. The sample consisted of peripheral blood. CDR3 in DNA: TGTGCCAGCAGCCTCCCGACAGGGGGGACTAATGAAAAACTGTTTTTT. This encodes CASSLPTGGTNEKLFF.